One and the same sample provided the 32 T cell receptor beta chains below, sequenced in a study of siplizumab effects on memory and regulatory T cells. The protocol was immunoSEQ multiplex PCR, while the TCRdb copy is restricted to in-frame clones and leaves out a portion. The profile shows some 97,000 clones, 85% to 95% of them singletons. Material: Tregs sorted from blood. The receptor set was obtained from a human donor in good health.

The genes are TRBV4-2 and TRBJ2-7; D might be TRBD2 (6 bases). Per germline, CDR1 LGHNA and CDR2 YNFKEQ. V lost 8 bases and J lost 3, with 17 bases in between. The length of the CDR3 is 14 residues. The CDR3 DNA sequence: TGTGCCAGCTCCCGGGGGACCCAATACTACGAGCAGTACTTC. Translating gives CASSRGTQYYEQYF.

The chain recombines TRBV28 with TRBJ2-7; TRBD2 aligns across 7 bases. The CDR3 sequence is 12 residues long. The V gene's germline CDR1 is MDHEN and CDR2 SYDVKM. The V gene end was trimmed by 7 bases and the J gene end by 5 bases; junction bases not matched to a gene: 5. The CDR3 reads CASTSGIDEQYF. The CDR3 nucleotides read TGTGCCAGCACCAGCGGGATCGACGAGCAGTACTTC. The variable domain in full, with the rest retrieved from reference TRBV28 and TRBJ2-7, is DVKVTQSSRYLVKRTGEKVFLECVQDMDHENMFWYRQDPGLGLRLIYFSYDVKMKEKGDIPEGYSVSREKKERFSLILESASTNQTSMYLCASTSGIDEQYFGPGTRLTVT.

The rearrangement joins TRBV2 to TRBJ1-2; TRBD1 matches at 7 bases. The CDR3 covers 12 residues. After removal of 5 bases from V and 8 bases from J, the junction contained 5 bases not matched to a gene. Per the germline V gene, CDR1 is SNHLY and CDR2 is FYNNEI. Written as DNA, the CDR3 is TGTGCCAGCAGTCGGGACAGTCGGGGCTACACCTTC. Translated: CASSRDSRGYTF.

The chain uses TRBV7-9 and TRBJ2-7, with 11 bases identical to TRBD2. There are 16 residues in the CDR3. V lost 1 base to trimming and J lost 3 bases; unmatched junction nucleotides: 5. Germline V gene sequence: CDR1 SEHNR, CDR2 FQNEAQ (reference sequence). The CDR3 nucleotides read TGTGCCAGCAGCTTAGTGACCGGGACTAGCGGCTACGAGCAGTACTTC. This sequence encodes CASSLVTGTSGYEQYF.

The rearrangement uses TRBV30 and TRBJ2-3, with 7 bases fitting TRBD1. Unmatched junction bases numbered 4, after V lost 8 bases and J lost 2 bases. The CDR3 is 12 residues long. Germline-derived CDR1 and CDR2 are GTSNPN and SVGIG (reference sequence). This CDR3 is CAGTANTDTQYF. As DNA, the CDR3 is TGTGCCGGGACAGCTAACACAGATACGCAGTATTTT.

The chain recombines TRBV19 with TRBJ2-5; TRBD1 is a possible D gene (6 bases). Between the trimmed V and J ends, which lost 5 bases and 11 bases, there was a span of 21 bases. The CDR3 spans 14 residues. Germline V CDR1 and CDR2: LNHDA, SQIVND (reference sequence). CDR3: CASSPGGRGLRQYF. As DNA, the CDR3 is TGTGCCAGTAGTCCAGGCGGCAGGGGCCTAAGGCAGTACTTC.

This chain links TRBV6-1 with TRBJ1-5; D perhaps matches TRBD1 (5 bases). Looked up from germline, CDR1 is MNHNS and CDR2 is SASEGT. The CDR3 is made up of 15 amino acids. V was cut by 10 bases and J by 0 bases, with 16 bases left in between. The CDR3 nucleotides read TGTGCCACCTATTTCCAGGGATATAGCAATCAGCCCCAGCATTTT. Protein product: CATYFQGYSNQPQHF.

V is TRBV9 and J is TRBJ2-1, with D perhaps TRBD1 (6 bases). Between the trimmed V and J ends, which lost 0 bases and 6 bases, there was a span of 10 bases. The CDR3 has 14 residues. The germline gives CDR1 SGDLS, CDR2 YYNGEE. CDR3 in DNA: TGTGCCAGCAGCGTAGTTGGGACAAGCAATGAGCAGTTCTTC. It specifies CASSVVGTSNEQFF.

This clone occurred once. This chain joins TRBV7-9 and TRBJ1-2; D not certain. The CDR3 is 14 amino acids. The V and J ends lost 5 bases and 2 bases respectively, with 12 bases between them. Per germline, CDR1 SEHNR and CDR2 FQNEAQ (reference sequence). CDR3 in amino acids: CASSASTGNYGYTF. The CDR3 DNA is TGTGCCAGCAGCGCATCGACGGGGAACTATGGCTACACCTTC.

This rearrangement joins TRBV7-3 to TRBJ2-7; a possible D gene is TRBD2 (7 bases). The ends were cut back, 4 bases at V and 3 bases at J, with 16 bases in the middle. From germline, CDR1 is SGHTA and CDR2 FQGTGA. The CDR3 loop spans 15 amino acids. Here the CDR3 DNA reads TGTGCCAGCAGCTCCGCGGGGGCGCCGGTCTACGAGCAGTACTTC. It translates to CASSSAGAPVYEQYF.

The V and J genes are TRBV14 and TRBJ2-2, with no clear D. The CDR3 has 12 amino acids. Looked up from germline, CDR1 is SGHDN and CDR2 is FVKESK. Deletions cut 4 bases from V and 5 bases from J, with 5 bases between. The CDR3 DNA sequence: TGTGCCAGCAGCCTGCAGACCGGGGAGCTGTTTTTT. It yields the protein CASSLQTGELFF.

This chain uses TRBV5-1 with TRBJ2-7, with a possible D match to TRBD2 (6 bases). The CDR3 extends over 14 amino acids. Germline lookup yields CDR1 SGHRS and CDR2 YFSETQ. Trimming left V 4 bases short and J 2 bases short, with 13 bases between. The CDR3 DNA sequence: TGCGCCAGCAGCCTGGAGGGGCTTACCTACGAGCAGTACTTC. Its protein is CASSLEGLTYEQYF.

This chain connects TRBV5-5 to TRBJ2-7, with a weak D call TRBD2 (6 bases). Germline values: CDR1 SGHKS, CDR2 YYEKEE (reference sequence). V was shortened by 5 bases and J by 3 bases, with 9 bases between the two germline ends. The CDR3 runs 12 residues. The CDR3 DNA reads TGTGCCAGCAGAGTCGGGGGCTACGAGCAGTACTTC. Translation gives CASRVGGYEQYF.

The V gene is TRBV9, the J gene TRBJ2-1, with no clear D. V lost 1 base and J 9 bases, leaving 14 bases between the germline ends. Germline V gene data show CDR1 as SGDLS and CDR2 as YYNGEE. This CDR3 comprises 14 residues. The CDR3: CASSVLITTSEQFF. The CDR3 nucleotides are TGTGCCAGCAGCGTACTAATAACGACCAGTGAGCAGTTCTTC.

This chain connects TRBV11-2 to TRBJ2-5; 10 positions agree with TRBD1. Germline values: CDR1 SGHAT, CDR2 FQNNGV. The J segment lost 5 bases and the V segment lost 3 bases, leaving 3 bases of the junction unmatched. CDR3 length: 14 amino acids. CDR3 DNA sequence: TGTGCCAGCAGCTTTGACAGGGGGCCGGAGACCCAGTACTTC. It is translated as CASSFDRGPETQYF.

The V and J genes are TRBV11-2 and TRBJ2-1, with 9 bases aligning to TRBD2. The CDR3 loop spans 15 amino acids. V dropped 6 bases and J dropped 7; count of bases not matched to a gene: 10. Germline CDR1 SGHAT, CDR2 FQNNGV. The CDR3 protein is CASSFWREGGNEQFF. The CDR3 coding sequence is TGTGCCAGCAGTTTCTGGCGGGAGGGTGGGAATGAGCAGTTCTTC.

The J gene is TRBJ2-1, the V gene TRBV11-3; 8 nucleotides align to TRBD2. With 2 bases clipped from V and 7 bases from J, the junction kept 16 bases outside the gene matches. Germline V gene lookup returns CDR1 SGHNT and CDR2 YENEEA. The CDR3 is made up of 18 amino acids. The CDR3 nucleotides read TGTGCCAGCAGCTTACGGGCGGGGGGCGGCAGGGTGAGAAATGAGCAGTTCTTC. This gives the protein CASSLRAGGGRVRNEQFF.

This chain uses TRBV15 with TRBJ2-4; unclear D gene. Germline CDR1 is LNHNV and CDR2 is YYDKDF (reference sequence). The V and J ends lost 1 base and 1 base respectively, with 8 bases between them. The length of the CDR3 is 15 residues. As DNA, the CDR3 is TGTGCCACCAGCAGAGCAATGAATGCCAAAAACATTCAGTACTTC. Protein sequence: CATSRAMNAKNIQYF.

This rearrangement joins TRBV27 to TRBJ2-3; the D is unclear. Between the trimmed V and J ends, which lost 5 bases and 12 bases, there was a span of 15 bases. Looked up from germline, CDR1 is MNHEY and CDR2 is SMNVEV (reference sequence). The CDR3 loop spans 12 amino acids. CDR3 DNA: TGTGCCAGCAGTCCCGGATTAAGCAGCCAGTATTTT. Translation: CASSPGLSSQYF.

The chain employs TRBV5-1 and TRBJ1-5; D uncertain. The germline V gene encodes CDR1 SGHRS and CDR2 YFSETQ. The length of the CDR3 is 13 residues. Trimming removed 5 bases at V and 8 bases at J, with 14 bases between. CDR3 sequence: CASRLGPQEPQHF. In DNA form, the CDR3 reads TGCGCCAGCAGGTTAGGCCCTCAGGAGCCCCAGCATTTT. The full variable domain, in which reference TRBV5-1 and TRBJ1-5 provide the parts outside the CDR3, is KAGVTQTPRYLIKTRGQQVTLSCSPISGHRSVSWYQQTPGQGLQFLFEYFSETQRNKGNFPGRFSGRQFSNSRSEMNVSTLELGDSALYLCASRLGPQEPQHFGDGTRLSIL.

The chain is built from TRBV9 and TRBJ1-4; 11 positions agree with TRBD1. V gave up 7 bases and J gave up 7 bases; unmatched junction bases: 6. The CDR3 contains 14 residues. Looked up from germline, CDR1 is SGDLS and CDR2 is YYNGEE. The CDR3 reads CASGRTGGVEKLFF. In nucleotides, the CDR3 is TGTGCCAGCGGCCGGACAGGGGGCGTTGAAAAACTGTTTTTT.

This chain links TRBV13 with TRBJ2-5, with D possibly TRBD2 on 6 matching bases. V was cut by 3 bases and J by 5 bases, with 16 bases left in between. The CDR3 extends over 15 amino acids. Germline values: CDR1 PRHDT, CDR2 FYEKMQ (reference sequence). CDR3 loop: CASSFTRRESETQYF. CDR3 coding DNA: TGTGCCAGCAGCTTTACGCGGCGGGAATCGGAGACCCAGTACTTC.

This clone has just one count. CDR3 residues: CASSLVWGLQYEQYF. The CDR3 nucleotides read TGTGCCAGCAGCTTAGTATGGGGGCTTCAATACGAGCAGTACTTC. The V call is TRBV7-2, the J call TRBJ2-7; perhaps TRBD1 as D (6 bases). Trimming stripped 1 base from V and 4 bases from J, with 14 bases between. Germline lookup yields CDR1 SGHTA and CDR2 FQGNSA. This CDR3 has 15 residues.

This clone was recorded only once. This chain's CDR3 is CASSPWRGLDQETQYF. DNA for the CDR3: TGCGCCAGCAGCCCTTGGCGGGGGCTAGACCAAGAGACCCAGTACTTC. The J gene is TRBJ2-5, the V gene TRBV5-1, with D perhaps matching TRBD2 (7 bases). CDR1 and CDR2 from the germline V gene are SGHRS and YFSETQ. Trimming left V 4 bases short and J 0 bases short, with 16 bases between. The length of the CDR3 is 16 residues. Full variable domain (outside the CDR3, taken from reference TRBV5-1 and TRBJ2-5): KAGVTQTPRYLIKTRGQQVTLSCSPISGHRSVSWYQQTPGQGLQFLFEYFSETQRNKGNFPGRFSGRQFSNSRSEMNVSTLELGDSALYLCASSPWRGLDQETQYFGPGTRLLVL.

The V gene is TRBV6-1, the J gene TRBJ2-5; D gene ambiguous. The ends were cut back, 3 bases at V and 7 bases at J, with 6 bases in the middle. The germline V gene encodes CDR1 MNHNS and CDR2 SASEGT. The CDR3 sequence is 11 residues long. The CDR3 DNA reads as TGTGCCAGCAGTGATTTTGGGACCCAGTACTTC. Its translation: CASSDFGTQYF.

This chain connects TRBV5-1 to TRBJ2-7; 7 nucleotides match TRBD2. V dropped 1 base and J dropped 6; count of bases not matched to a gene: 13. CDR1 and CDR2 (germline): SGHRS, YFSETQ. The CDR3 runs 16 residues. CDR3 sequence: CASSLWGGSSAGEQYF. CDR3 nucleotide sequence: TGCGCCAGCAGCTTGTGGGGGGGTTCATCTGCAGGCGAGCAGTACTTC.

This rearrangement joins TRBV5-5 to TRBJ2-2; D possibly corresponds to TRBD2 (6 bases). The CDR3 is 15 amino acids. Germline-derived CDR1 and CDR2 are SGHKS and YYEKEE (reference sequence). Trimming removed 6 bases from V and 4 bases from J, with 16 bases in between. CDR3 nucleotide sequence: TGTGCCAGCACCCGGTGGGTGGGGGGCACCGGGGAGCTGTTTTTT. It encodes CASTRWVGGTGELFF.

This chain links TRBV5-6 with TRBJ2-7, with D maybe TRBD2 (5 bases). The CDR3 contains 13 residues. CDR1 is SGHDT, CDR2 YYEEEE, per germline. Trimming left V 4 bases short and J 4 bases short, with 12 bases between. This CDR3 is CASSRRTFYEQYF. The CDR3, as DNA: TGTGCCAGCAGCCGGAGGACCTTTTACGAGCAGTACTTC.

The chain links TRBV6-4 to TRBJ2-1; a weak D match, TRBD1 (5 bases). Germline assignment: CDR1 MRHNA and CDR2 SNTAGT. Trimming shortened V by 6 bases and J by 7 bases, and 13 bases separated the two germline ends. CDR3 length equals 13 residues. The CDR3 DNA sequence: TGTGCCAGCAGCTTTGACAGAGCAAATGAGCAGTTCTTC. The encoded protein is CASSFDRANEQFF.

This chain links TRBV2 with TRBJ1-5; 7 positions match TRBD1. The CDR3 loop spans 16 amino acids. Germline V gene lookup returns CDR1 SNHLY and CDR2 FYNNEI. Unmatched junction bases numbered 7, after V lost 3 bases and J lost 2 bases. The CDR3 sequence is CASSDDRGRGNQPQHF. Written as DNA, the CDR3 is TGTGCCAGCAGTGACGATAGGGGGCGCGGCAATCAGCCCCAGCATTTT.

The chain recombines TRBV28 with TRBJ2-1, with 9 bases lining up with TRBD2. CDR3 length: 16 residues. The V gene's germline CDR1 is MDHEN and CDR2 SYDVKM. With 2 bases clipped from V and 5 bases from J, the junction kept 7 bases outside the gene matches. CDR3 sequence: CASSLPTSGPHNEQFF. The CDR3 nucleotides are TGTGCCAGCAGTTTACCCACTAGCGGGCCACACAATGAGCAGTTCTTC.

The chain recombines TRBV5-6 with TRBJ2-5; 11 bases agree with TRBD2. J lost 3 bases, V lost 4 bases, and 5 bases had no gene match. This CDR3 contains 15 residues. Looked up from germline, CDR1 is SGHDT and CDR2 is YYEEEE. The CDR3 reads CASSPLAGGKETQYF. In DNA, the CDR3 is TGTGCCAGCAGCCCGCTAGCGGGAGGTAAAGAGACCCAGTACTTC.